Described below is a single T cell receptor (beta chain) sequence and its context. Its cognate antigen is unknown. The V and J ends lost 4 bases and 1 base respectively, with 10 bases between them. Germline V gene sequence: CDR1 MNHEY, CDR2 SVGEGT. The CDR3 is made up of 14 amino acids. The record originates from a study of T cell responses to AZD1222 COVID-19 vaccine. Points from the study as a whole: Donors were mostly white British, more females; clonal diversity possibly underestimated. Baseline seropositivity occurred in only 5 to 7 AZD1222 recipients.

The repertoire was sequenced with immunoSEQ multiplex PCR; TCRdb's copy has only in-frame clones and lacks some. The repertoire holds about 67,000 clones, with 84% as singletons. This clonotype originated in an adult in good health. The chain has TRBV6-2 or TRBV6-3 and TRBJ1-1; D perhaps matches TRBD1 (6 bases). Specimen: peripheral blood, collected on day 0 of AZD1222 vaccination. Here the CDR3 DNA reads TGTGCCAGCAGTTTTCGGGGGCAGAACACTGAAGCTTTCTTT. It specifies CASSFRGQNTEAFF.